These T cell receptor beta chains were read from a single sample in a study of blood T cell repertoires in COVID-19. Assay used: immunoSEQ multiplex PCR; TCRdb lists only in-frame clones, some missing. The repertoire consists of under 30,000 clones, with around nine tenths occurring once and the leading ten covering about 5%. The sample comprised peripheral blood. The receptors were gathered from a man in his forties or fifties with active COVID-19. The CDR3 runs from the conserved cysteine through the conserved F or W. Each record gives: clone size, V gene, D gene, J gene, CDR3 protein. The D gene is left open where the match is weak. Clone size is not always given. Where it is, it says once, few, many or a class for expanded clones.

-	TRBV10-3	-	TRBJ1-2	CAISETRVGYTF
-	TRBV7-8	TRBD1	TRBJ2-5	CASSPATGRMETQYF
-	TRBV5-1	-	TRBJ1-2	CASSLDDSLYGYTF
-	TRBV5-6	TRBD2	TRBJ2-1	CASSLASGYNEQFF
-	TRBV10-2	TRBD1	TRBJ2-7	CASKKPSTGPMGEQYF
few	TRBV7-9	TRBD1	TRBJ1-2	CASRPGTGEFGGYTF
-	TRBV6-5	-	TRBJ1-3	CASSDWTVSGNTIYF
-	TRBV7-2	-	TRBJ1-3	CASSPQATYSGNTIYF
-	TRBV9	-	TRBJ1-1	CASSVVEGRIGEAFF
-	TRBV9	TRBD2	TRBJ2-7	CASSVPGLAIHEQYF
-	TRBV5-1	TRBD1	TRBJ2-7	CASSGQGGSYEQYF